This TCR beta chain was found in a study of blood T cell repertoires in COVID-19. At the level of the study: Collection of acute and convalescent COVID-19 samples took place in the United States, Italy and Spain. The analysed material was cDNA or gDNA that came from T cells, B-cell-depleted T cells, or PBMCs.

The CDR3 sequence is 13 residues long. Trimming shortened V by 0 bases and J by 3 bases, and 5 bases separated the two germline ends. Seattle enrolled patients during active infection and tracked them longitudinally. How the authors handled the data: Reference gene primer amplification yielded estimated nucleated cell counts. Sequenced by immunoSEQ multiplex PCR; TCRdb stores in-frame clones only, minus some. The DNA gave D and trimming, while V, J and clone size come from that table. Of more than 300,000 clones listed, roughly nine tenths are singletons. The chain couples TRBV12-3 or TRBV12-4 to TRBJ1-1; unclear D gene. This receptor was taken from a woman aged 30 to 39 with COVID-19, enrolled during active disease. The sample taken for sequencing was peripheral blood. CDR3 residues: CASSLAQYTEAFF. The CDR3 nucleotides are TGTGCCAGCAGTTTAGCTCAGTACACTGAAGCTTTCTTT.